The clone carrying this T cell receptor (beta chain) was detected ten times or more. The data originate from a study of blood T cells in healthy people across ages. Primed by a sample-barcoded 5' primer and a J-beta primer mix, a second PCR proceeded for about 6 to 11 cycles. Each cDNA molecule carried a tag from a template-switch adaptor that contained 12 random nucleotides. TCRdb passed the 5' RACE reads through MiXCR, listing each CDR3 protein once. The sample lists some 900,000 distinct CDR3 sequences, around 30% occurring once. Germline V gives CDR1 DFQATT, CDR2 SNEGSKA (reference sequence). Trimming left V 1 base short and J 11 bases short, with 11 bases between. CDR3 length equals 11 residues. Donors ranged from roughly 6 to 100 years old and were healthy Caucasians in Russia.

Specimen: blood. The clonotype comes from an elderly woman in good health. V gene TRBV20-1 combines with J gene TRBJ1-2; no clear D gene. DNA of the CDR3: TGCAGTGCTAGAGTTGACCCCGTTTACACCTTC. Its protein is CSARVDPVYTF.